Only a few counts were recorded for the clone carrying this TCR beta chain. CDR3 length: 17 amino acids. The germline CDR1 and CDR2 sequences are MGHRA and YSYEKL. Trimming left V 3 bases short and J 0 bases short, with 15 bases between. TCRdb reprocessed the PCR reads via MiXCR. The sample includes roughly 24,000 clones, under 25% of them seen just once. The data belong to a study of metastatic and nonmetastatic thyroid tumors. As for the study in general: Malignant and benign thyroid patients had repertoires compared in peripheral blood and tumor or nodule tissue.

There were no patients who had received any treatment before thyroid surgery. The material sequenced was blood. The clonotype was recovered from a male donor with papillary thyroid cancer or a benign thyroid nodule (not recorded which). Some clones in this sample may be carry-over from other donors' samples. V and J are TRBV4-1 and TRBJ1-5; D gene uncertain. CDR3 loop: CASSQTGRFDSNQPQHF. For the CDR3, the DNA is TGCGCCAGCAGCCAGACTGGGAGGTTTGATAGCAATCAGCCCCAGCATTTT.